This TCR beta chain is from a study of blood T cell repertoires in COVID-19. Background on the study: PBMCs, B-cell-depleted T cells, or T cells provided the cDNA or gDNA that made up the material.

The study drew participants aged about 18 to 89 years from fewer than 30 US areas. As originally analysed: Reference gene primer amplification yielded estimated nucleated cell counts. Here immunoSEQ multiplex PCR was the method, and the copy in TCRdb shows in-frame clones only, minus some. V, J and clone size are those of that table, while D and trimming were read from the DNA. The table shows 200,000 to 300,000 clones, with approximately 88% occurring only once. The TCR originated in a woman aged 40-49 years with acute COVID-19. Specimen: PBMCs or T cells enriched from blood (not recorded which).

In nucleotides, the CDR3 is TGCGCCAGCAGCCAGTGGCTAGCGGTCACCGGGGAGCTGTTTTTT. Its protein product is CASSQWLAVTGELFF. V gene TRBV4-3 combines with J gene TRBJ2-2; the match to TRBD2 covers 7 bases. Germline V gene data show CDR1 as LGHNA and CDR2 as YSLEER. Trimming cost V 3 bases and J 4 bases; bases outside gene matches: 5. CDR3 length: 15 residues.